This entry is about one T cell receptor beta chain. The PCR used 60 Vbeta and 13 Jbeta primers. Data came from immunoSEQ multiplex PCR; TCRdb stores just in-frame clones and leaves some out. The sample contains under 200,000 clones, roughly four fifths of which appear only once. The source of the sample is a study of cytomegalovirus exposure and HLA in healthy donors. This CDR3 has 13 residues. CDR1 SGHVS and CDR2 FNYEAQ come from the germline V gene. The ends lost 4 bases at V and 3 bases at J; junction bases unmatched: 3. This receptor was taken from a man between 25 and 39 years old in good health and CMV-seronegative. The rearrangement joins TRBV7-6 to TRBJ2-7; 7 bases fit TRBD2. Sequenced material: PBMCs. CDR3 bases: TGTGCCAGCAGCTGGGCGGGGGACTACGAGCAGTACTTC. Protein: CASSWAGDYEQYF. The full variable domain, with the rest looked up from reference TRBV7-6 and TRBJ2-7, is GAGVSQSPRYKVTKRGQDVALRCDPISGHVSLYWYRQALGQGPEFLTYFNYEAQQDKSGLPNDRFSAERPEGSISTLTIQRTEQRDSAMYRCASSWAGDYEQYFGPGTRLTVT.